This T cell receptor (beta chain) came from a study of blood T cell repertoires in COVID-19. Study context: Both acute and convalescent COVID-19 samples were obtained from the United States, Italy and Spain. T cells, B-cell-depleted T cells, or PBMCs provided the cDNA or gDNA that served as material.

Source study methods: Reference gene primer amplification gave nucleated cell count estimates. Profiled with immunoSEQ multiplex PCR; TCRdb holds only in-frame clones, not every one. V and J calls and clone size are as listed in that table; D and trimming were resolved from the DNA. The sample yields about 300,000 clones, 85% to 90% seen once. The V end lost 2 bases, the J end lost 1 base, and 14 bases lay between the germline ends. The CDR3 is made up of 15 amino acids. Germline-derived CDR1 and CDR2 are GTSNPN and SVGIG (reference sequence). This TCR came from a man under 40 who had recovered from COVID-19. What was sequenced was PBMCs or T cells enriched from blood (not recorded which). The chain uses TRBV30 and TRBJ1-1; perhaps TRBD1 as D (6 bases). In DNA form, the CDR3 reads TGTGCCTGGAGTTTAGGGGGAGGGGAGAACACTGAAGCTTTCTTT. Encoded protein: CAWSLGGGENTEAFF.